This TCR beta chain stems from a study of cytomegalovirus exposure and HLA in healthy donors (TCRdb year 2017). In terms of the full investigation: In an earlier analysis of about 560 of the donors, 276 Gb of sequence data and just under 120 million unique TCR beta sequences from about 190 million T cells were reported. Approximately 310 gigabases of sequencing data and approximately 92 million unique TCR sequences made up an early release that covered around 640 HLA-typed donors. The genetic ancestry cluster associated with self-reported Caucasian donors included 81% of the 398 genotyped donors. The study aimed to test whether cataloging public T cell receptors could reveal signatures of past pathogen exposure. Using immunosequencing, the study profiled T cell repertoires from about 650 subjects and related those repertoires to cytomegalovirus serostatus. Besides the first cohort of 666 subjects, a separate validation cohort made up of over 100 different subjects was used. To predict cytomegalovirus infection status, the study brought together high-throughput TCR immunosequencing, statistical association of individual TCRs with disease status, and machine learning. To study patterns of TCR occurrence, a later analysis re-analyzed previously published TCR beta repertoires from under 750 donors and added high-resolution HLA genotyping. Rather than using new phenotypic data, the later analysis identified candidate immune exposures from TCR beta sequences and from how often those sequences occurred across donors. To decide whether each TCR beta V gene segment behaved as functional or pseudogenic, an earlier analysis of nearly 600 of the donors relied on high-throughput TCR beta sequencing. Donor age, sex, ethnicity and CMV serostatus were collected together with the repertoire data. A later genetic analysis took genome-wide SNP genotypes for about three fifths of the 666 donors and used that subset as a discovery cohort. All discovery cohort repertoires had been generated using a single sequencing platform. HLA typing included class I and class II loci at four-digit resolution. The number of typed donors differed by locus: roughly 620-630 for A, B, C, DRB1 and DQB1; about 520 for DQA1; approximately 600 for DPA1; and some 470 for DPB1. Five DR-DQ haplotypes were treated as single units for association and clustering because of strong linkage in the cohort. Among over 350 genotyped donors of the cohort, an average of about 240,000 unique TCR beta nucleotide sequences were sequenced per donor, roughly 20% of them non-productive.

The cohort comprised 710 or so healthy bone marrow donors. At the time of sampling, all cohort members were nominally healthy, though unrecorded immune exposures were likely present. The donor was CMV seronegative and was included in the group of over 300 seronegative cohort members. Every donor gave a peripheral blood sample, and the peripheral blood mononuclear cells from that sample were used for TCR beta sequencing. The Qiagen DNeasy Blood Extraction Kit was used to extract genomic DNA from the blood cell samples. Turning to this clone: Its antigen is unknown. No qualities accompany the bases; no much larger clone lies one base away.

Library preparation was by the immunoSEQ multiplex PCR assay. For the multiplex PCR, a mixture combining 60 forward primers for TCR Vbeta segments and 13 reverse primers for TCR Jbeta segments was used. The CDR3 region of rearranged TCR beta genes was amplified from genomic DNA by a multiplex PCR assay. On the Illumina HiSeq System, the amplified TCR beta libraries were sequenced as 87-base-pair reads. As for the original processing: Across the 600 to 700 repertoires, a later analysis counted roughly 77 million unique TCR beta chains, approximately 10 million of which were shared by at least two donors. A nearest-neighbor algorithm error-corrected the raw reads and collapsed the reads into unique sequences, merging closely related sequences to remove PCR and sequencing errors. CDR3 sequences were aligned to IMGT reference sequences to assign V, D and J gene segments. For a sequence to be retained, at least a six-nucleotide match to both a V gene segment and a J gene segment was required. Rearrangements were called productive when the CDR3 lacked stop codons and stayed in frame with V and J; all others were non-productive. Following IMGT convention, CDR3 was defined as the stretch from the second conserved V-encoded cysteine up to the conserved J-encoded phenylalanine. The earlier analysis of about 590 of the donors excluded sequences that lacked an unambiguous match to a single V gene segment. In an earlier analysis of more than 500 of the donors, a V segment was called functional when productive rearrangements were above 56.7%, and segregating when the standard deviation between donors exceeded 5%. A statistical classification framework was built to diagnose cytomegalovirus status from the catalog of TCR beta chain sequences. A later analysis assigned V and J genes by comparing TCR nucleotide sequences with IMGT/GENE-DB human TR gene sequences. The TCRdist pipeline was used in a later analysis to assign CDR3 sequences and most-parsimonious VDJ recombination scenarios. In a later analysis, each TCR beta chain was defined by its CDR3 amino acid sequence together with its V-gene family, and reads without a unique V-gene family were excluded. To address suspected cross-contamination and a sequencing artifact, a later analysis removed around 600 highly shared, low-generation-probability nucleotide sequences. For each public chain, a later analysis derived a clonal expansion index from normalized ranks of inferred template counts within each repertoire. In a later analysis, generation probabilities were computed using a VDJ recombination model fitted to out-of-frame rearrangements, and the results were checked against IGoR. In a later analysis, hypergeometric tests were used to score TCR-TCR, TCR-HLA and TCR-CMV co-occurrence, with a repertoire-size bias correction applied to TCR pairs. In a later analysis, false discovery rates were estimated by permuting HLA or CMV assignments 20 times. In a later analysis, co-occurring TCRs were grouped using DBSCAN, and TCRdist sequence similarity was added for clustering within HLA-allele-positive subsets. Repertoires with fewer than 30,000 or more than 120,000 public chains were left out of co-occurrence clustering, as were five repertoires with anomalous nucleotide sharing. TCRdb re-hosts the immuneACCESS table, in-frame sequences only. Its copies lack some clones; in the studies checked, an unresolved V gene accounts for under half of them, and the cause for the rest is not known. V and J calls plus clone size are reproduced from that table; the DNA served to infer D and trimming. The sample yields fewer than 200,000 clones; roughly 70% were counted once. Approximately 1.5% of the sample goes to the ten largest clones.

General conclusions and limits of the study: Correlated functional status among segregating V segments might reflect linkage disequilibrium, but an unknown experimental factor could not be ruled out. In an earlier analysis of about 600 of the donors, most TCR beta V segments appeared in productive rearrangements about 90% or about 30% of the time, broadly matching IMGT annotations. It was suggested by the authors that the approach could potentially be generalized to other disease states and immunological phenotypes. Because counts were too low, some 17 rarely observed V segments, including chromosome 9 orphons, were left out of the earlier analysis of 587 of the donors. This cohort had only TCR beta chains sequenced, and the lack of alpha or paired-chain data limited which features could be detected. Some IMGT-functional V segments, including TRBV6-2 and TRBV6-3, could not be distinguished by the 87-base-pair reads and were therefore excluded. The presence/absence analyses assumed that sequencing depth was roughly uniform across donors, and that assumption may not be true. Because some donors lacked HLA typing at each locus, the association tests relied only on the typed subset. V-gene and J-gene trimming of TCR beta chains was associated with a missense DCLRE1C variant in a later genetic analysis, and the association was replicated in an independent cohort. Cytomegalovirus status was reported to be diagnosed by the classifier with high specificity and sensitivity in both the original and validation cohorts. A later analysis associated some 17,000 TCR beta sequences with specific HLA alleles at a false discovery rate of 0.05. Several of the top co-occurrence clusters appeared to be linked to parvovirus B19, influenza, CMV and Epstein-Barr virus, according to a later analysis. When HLA alleles, especially DR and DQ, strongly co-occurred, TCR associations were difficult to assign to individual alleles. In a later analysis, TCR association rates were found to vary across HLA loci, with the most associated TCRs seen for DRB1 alleles and the fewest for HLA-C alleles. A later analysis found that most CMV-associated TCR beta chains appeared HLA-restricted, with HLA associations seemingly driven largely by CMV exposure. A group of highly shared sequence variants was considered likely to be a technical artifact of the sequencing pipeline. Immune exposure information for the cohort was limited to CMV serostatus. Compared with the roughly 700-donor mean, donors in an Asian-associated ancestry cluster had fewer N-insertions in productive TCRs, according to a later genetic analysis. A further reported finding was that TCR beta sequences accurately predicted the HLA-A and HLA-B alleles for most subjects in the first cohort. Most TCR sequences were observed very rarely across donors, whereas some public TCRs were present in many individuals. In vitro tests confirmed that a few of the cytomegalovirus-associated TCR beta chains recognize cytomegalovirus antigens. The study listed around 160 TCR beta chains as associated with cytomegalovirus. Compared with equally common non-associated chains, HLA-associated TCR beta chains in a later analysis were more clonally expanded and had lower generation probabilities.

The germline V gene (reference sequence) supplies CDR1 SEHNR and CDR2 FQNEAQ. Ends trimmed: V by 7 bases, J by 3 bases; bases unmatched to a gene: 2. Inclusive of the bounding cysteine and phenylalanine, the CDR3 is 14 residues long. Only the CDR3 part of the read is kept: 42 bases, read in frame from the first base. This TCR was sampled from a girl aged 10-17 years in good health and CMV-seronegative. The rearrangement joined TRBV7-9 to TRBJ2-2, and 10 bases in between align with TRBD1. The sample was PBMCs. The CDR3 here reads CASKGTGDTGELFF. In nucleotide form, the sequence is TGTGCCAGCAAGGGGACAGGGGACACCGGGGAGCTGTTTTTT.